These 32 T cell receptor beta chains were all obtained from the same sample, sequenced in a study of tumor and adjacent non-tumor tissue in lung cancer. No cell sorting was done before RNA was extracted from the tissue. TCRbeta libraries were built with three rounds of nested PCR, modified from ARM-PCR. Each CDR3 protein gets one entry after TCRdb re-called the multiplex PCR reads with MiXCR. The repertoire holds roughly 76,000 distinct CDR3 sequences, nearly 70% seen once, with roughly an eighth in the top ten. What was sequenced was lung tumor tissue. The receptor set was obtained from a woman aged 65 to 85 with non-small cell lung cancer.

This chain connects TRBV20-1 to TRBJ1-1, with a tentative D call TRBD1 (5 bases). CDR3 size: 16 residues. V was pared by 6 bases and J by 1 base, with 21 bases between. The germline V gene encodes CDR1 DFQATT and CDR2 SNEGSKA (reference sequence). The CDR3 coding sequence is TGCAGTGCGCCATTGGGGGAGAGGGTGGGGAACACTGAAGCTTTCTTT. Amino acid sequence: CSAPLGERVGNTEAFF.

Remarks on this clonotype: Given a much more abundant clone one base away, this may be a read error. The gene calls are TRBV28 and TRBJ1-5; D gene ambiguous. This CDR3 has 14 amino acids. V shed 11 bases and J shed 1 base, with 15 bases lying between them. CDR1 and CDR2 from the germline V gene are MDHEN and SYDVKM. The chain's CDR3 is CASQIDSSNQPQHF. The CDR3 nucleotides read TGTGCCTCCCAAATAGACTCGAGCAATCAGCCCCAGCATTTT.

This CDR3 reads CDSTLSGRVDNEQFF. CDR3 nucleotides: TGCGATAGCACCCTGAGCGGGAGGGTGGACAATGAGCAGTTCTTC. The chain uses TRBV4-1 and TRBJ2-1; 10 nucleotides agree with TRBD2. The germline V gene encodes CDR1 MGHRA and CDR2 YSYEKL. This CDR3 is built from 15 residues.

This chain joins TRBV29-1 and TRBJ1-1; no clear D. The CDR3 consists of 11 residues. Trimming took off 8 bases at V and 6 bases at J, with 13 bases between the two ends. Germline V lookup: CDR1 SQVTM, CDR2 ANQGSEA. For the CDR3, the DNA is TGCAGCTGCGGGCGCAACTCTGAAGCTTTCTTT. This sequence encodes CSCGRNSEAFF.

About this clonotype: At one end, the junction sequence differs from germline, possibly due to a read error. This chain uses TRBV28 with TRBJ1-5; D call uncertain. This CDR3 is 16 amino acids long. Per the germline V gene, CDR1 is MDHEN and CDR2 is SYDVKM. The CDR3 sequence: CASSFSEAGSNEPQHF. The CDR3 DNA is TGTGCCAGCAGTTTTAGTGAGGCGGGGTCCAATGAGCCCCAGCATTTT. The complete variable domain, with remaining parts taken from reference TRBV28 and TRBJ1-5, reads DVKVTQSSRYLVKRTGEKVFLECVQDMDHENMFWYRQDPGLGLRLIYFSYDVKMKEKGDIPEGYSVSREKKERFSLILESASTNQTSMYLCASSFSEAGSNEPQHFGDGTRLSIL.

About this clonotype itself: Relative to the germline gene, one junction end is altered; a read error may explain this. The J gene is TRBJ2-7, the V gene TRBV6-2 or TRBV6-3, with 7 bases matching TRBD2. The CDR3 runs to 14 residues. Germline lookup yields CDR1 MNHEY and CDR2 SVGEGT. CDR3 nucleotides: TGTTCCAGCAGTCCGACGGGGGGTTTTTCCGAGCAGTACTTC. Residues: CSSSPTGGFSEQYF.

The V call is TRBV10-3, the J call TRBJ2-3; 8 bases align to TRBD2. Per germline, CDR1 ENHRY and CDR2 SYGVKD. Trimming at V came to 10 bases and at J to 6 bases, leaving 18 bases not matched to a gene. The CDR3 extends over 16 amino acids. This CDR3 is CATLGGRGGSGDTQYF. The CDR3, as DNA: TGTGCCACCTTAGGGGGTCGGGGGGGCTCTGGGGATACGCAGTATTTT.

For this clonotype: Compared with germline, one end of the junction differs, possibly owing to a read error. In DNA, the CDR3 is TGCGCCAGTAACACCCGGACAGAGAACACTGATGCTTTCTTT. Its translation is CASNTRTENTDAFF. The chain has TRBV4-1 and TRBJ1-1; TRBD1 might be the D (6 bases). The germline V gene has CDR1 MGHRA and CDR2 YSYEKL. The CDR3 is made up of 14 amino acids.

About this clonotype: The conserved phenylalanine or tryptophan normally closing the CDR3 is absent here, so this likely arose from a read error. In nucleotides, the CDR3 is TGTGCCAGCAGCTATAGCGGTATCACAGATACGCAGTATTTG. This codes for CASSYSGITDTQYL. The chain carries TRBV4-2 and TRBJ2-3, with a weak D call TRBD2 (6 bases). Germline assignment: CDR1 LGHNA and CDR2 YNFKEQ. The CDR3 has 14 amino acids. Trimming took off 5 bases at V and 2 bases at J, with 11 bases between the two ends.

V is TRBV6-5 and J is TRBJ2-2; 14 positions agree with TRBD2. There are 19 residues in the CDR3. After removal of 0 bases from V and 3 bases from J, the junction contained 6 bases not matched to a gene. Germline CDR1 and CDR2: MNHEY and SVGAGI. In DNA form, the CDR3 reads TGTGCCAGCAGTTACTCGACTAGCGGGAGGGCCGGCGACACCGGGGAGCTGTTTTTT. Translation gives CASSYSTSGRAGDTGELFF.

The chain joins TRBV12-3 or TRBV12-4 to TRBJ2-7, with 8 positions matching TRBD2. Trimming took 8 bases from V and 6 from J; bases not matched to a gene: 12. The CDR3 has 14 amino acids. CDR3 region: CASGPGTRPSEQYF. CDR3 nucleotides: TGTGCCAGCGGTCCCGGGACTAGACCATCCGAGCAGTACTTC.

This clonotype was observed at least ten times. CDR3 protein: CASSFGASAESTDTQYF. DNA for the CDR3: TGCGCCAGCAGCTTCGGGGCGTCGGCGGAGAGCACAGATACGCAGTATTTT. The chain employs TRBV5-1 and TRBJ2-3; D is perhaps TRBD1 or TRBD2 (5 bases each). Trimming stripped 2 bases from V and 0 bases from J, with 16 bases between. The germline V gene encodes CDR1 SGHRS and CDR2 YFSETQ. The CDR3 has 17 residues.

This clonotype was recorded a few times. V gene TRBV19 combines with J gene TRBJ2-1, with 7 positions matching TRBD1. This CDR3 comprises 18 residues. Germline CDR1 and CDR2: LNHDA and SQIVND (reference sequence). The trim removed 1 base at V and 7 bases at J, leaving 16 bases unmatched. CDR3 loop: CASSIGSQGFEVPNEQFF. CDR3 coding DNA: TGTGCCAGTAGTATAGGATCACAGGGGTTCGAGGTCCCAAATGAGCAGTTCTTC.

In the case of this clonotype: One end of the junction varies from germline; a read error may be responsible. This chain links TRBV11-3 with TRBJ2-3; D is tentatively TRBD1 or TRBD2 (5 bases each). This CDR3 region has 13 residues. Per the germline V gene, CDR1 is SGHNT and CDR2 is YENEEA. CDR3 sequence reads: CASGLAMGDTRYF. CDR3 nucleotide sequence: TGTGCCAGCGGCTTAGCAATGGGGGATACGCGGTACTTT. The variable domain in full, with the rest retrieved from reference TRBV11-3 and TRBJ2-3, is EAGVVQSPRYKIIEKKQPVAFWCNPISGHNTLYWYLQNLGQGPELLIRYENEEAVDDSQLPKDRFSAERLKGVDSTLKIQPAELGDSAVYLCASGLAMGDTRYFGPGTRLTVL.

The chain uses TRBV29-1 and TRBJ2-1; a weak D match, TRBD2 (5 bases). The V gene lost 1 base and the J gene lost 12 bases, with 16 bases spanning the gap. This CDR3 region has 13 residues. Per germline, CDR1 SQVTM and CDR2 ANQGSEA. CDR3 DNA: TGCAGCGTTGAAGTAGCCGAGGGCGGTGTGCAGTTCTTC. As protein: CSVEVAEGGVQFF.

Of note for this clonotype: Given the absence of the conserved phenylalanine or tryptophan at the CDR3 end, a read error is likely. The chain recombines TRBV6-5 with TRBJ2-7; TRBD1 or TRBD2 may be the D gene (5 bases each). The germline V and J ends were trimmed by 5 bases and 4 bases, with 15 bases remaining between them. The germline V gene has CDR1 MNHEY and CDR2 SVGAGI. The CDR3 is made up of 14 amino acids. CDR3 in DNA: TGTGCCAGCAGTACCCGAGGGGCACGGTACGAGCAGTACTTA. Amino acid sequence: CASSTRGARYEQYL.

In the case of this clonotype: An end of the junction does not agree with germline; a read error may underlie this. The chain is built from TRBV4-1 and TRBJ2-7; D remains ambiguous. CDR3 length equals 13 residues. Germline V gives CDR1 MGHRA, CDR2 YSYEKL. The CDR3 region is CASRQERKGEQYF. The DNA of the CDR3 is TGCGCCAGCAGGCAAGAAAGGAAGGGCGAGCAGTACTTC.

In its sample, this clonotype was seen a few times. A read error is likely, as this CDR3 ends without the conserved phenylalanine or tryptophan. The chain employs TRBV6-5 and TRBJ2-2, with D possibly being TRBD2 (5 bases). CDR3 length: 11 residues. Germline V gene data show CDR1 as MNHEY and CDR2 as SVGAGI. The CDR3 sequence: CASGTTGKLFS. The CDR3 DNA sequence: TGTGCCAGCGGAACCACCGGGAAGCTGTTTTCT.

A word on this clonotype: The junction departs from the called germline gene at one end, perhaps through a read error. This chain connects TRBV12-3 or TRBV12-4 to TRBJ2-1, with TRBD2 identical over 7 bases. The CDR3 consists of 17 residues. The CDR3 DNA reads as TGTGCCAGCTGTTTAGCCAAGTTGGGGGAGGGAGGTAATGAGCAGTTCTTC. Its translation is CASCLAKLGEGGNEQFF.

A remark on this clonotype: This could be a read error, since a much larger clone is one nucleotide away. V and J are TRBV5-1 and TRBJ1-4; unclear D gene. V lost 0 bases and J 6 bases, leaving 15 bases between the germline ends. This CDR3 comprises 16 residues. CDR1 and CDR2 (germline): SGHRS, YFSETQ. The CDR3 sequence: CASSLDGDKGDEKLFF. For the CDR3, the DNA is TGCGCCAGCAGCTTGGATGGAGACAAGGGAGATGAAAAACTGTTTTTT.

This clonotype was recorded at least ten times. J is TRBJ1-5 and V is TRBV6-8; TRBD1 aligns across 8 bases. Germline values: CDR1 MNHGY, CDR2 SAAAGT. This CDR3 contains 19 residues. Losses at the gene ends were 5 bases for V and 2 bases for J; bases not matched to a gene: 17. In DNA form, the CDR3 reads TGTGCCAGCAGTGAGACAATGCCCGACAGGGGTAAGGGCAATCAGCCCCAGCATTTT. This translates into CASSETMPDRGKGNQPQHF.

Details on this clonotype: One end of the junction does not line up with germline, which may come from a read error. This CDR3 is CAGSLRGALANEKLFF. CDR3 in DNA: TGTGCCGGCAGTTTACGGGGGGCTTTGGCTAATGAAAAACTGTTTTTT. V usage is TRBV28 and J usage is TRBJ1-4, with TRBD1 as a possible D gene (6 bases). This CDR3 has 16 amino acids. Germline-derived CDR1 and CDR2 are MDHEN and SYDVKM.

Of note for this clonotype: One end of the junction does not line up with germline, which may come from a read error. The chain is built from TRBV29-1 and TRBJ2-3, with D tentatively TRBD2 (5 bases). Looked up from germline, CDR1 is SQVTM and CDR2 is ANQGSEA. The CDR3 spans 16 residues. As DNA, the CDR3 is TGTAGCGTTGAAGACACCTGGGCAGGCCCCCCAGATACGCAGTATTTT. As protein: CSVEDTWAGPPDTQYF.

In this sample, this clonotype turned up once. Since a much larger clone is just one base distant, this may be a read error. The J gene is TRBJ1-3, the V gene TRBV28; D is undetermined. Germline CDR1 is MDHEN and CDR2 is SYDVKM. This CDR3 has 15 amino acids. The V end lost 8 bases, the J end lost 0 bases, and 14 bases lay between the germline ends. CDR3 sequence (DNA): TGTGCCAGCGGTTCTGCGTCGAGCTCTGGAAACACCATATATTTT. Amino acids: CASGSASSSGNTIYF.

A remark on this clonotype: The junction and the germline gene differ at one end; a read error may be behind it. The chain employs TRBV4-1 and TRBJ2-1; the match to TRBD1 covers 7 bases. Germline V CDR1 and CDR2: MGHRA, YSYEKL. The CDR3 sequence is 15 residues long. In DNA, the CDR3 is TGCGACAGCAGCCGAACAGGGGTGGGCTACAATGTGCAGTTCTTC. Translating gives CDSSRTGVGYNVQFF.

The chain employs TRBV6-6 and TRBJ2-4, with a tentative D call TRBD1 (6 bases). The CDR3 is 15 amino acids. CDR1 MNHNY and CDR2 SVGAGI come from the germline V gene (reference sequence). CDR3 nucleotide sequence: TGTGACGGCAGTTACTCTTGGGACAAGGGAAACATTCAGTACTTC. As protein: CDGSYSWDKGNIQYF.

This chain uses TRBV28 with TRBJ1-2, with D possibly TRBD1 on 5 matching bases. CDR1 is MDHEN, CDR2 SYDVKM, per germline. The CDR3 has 15 residues. Trimming shortened V by 2 bases and J by 3 bases, and 13 bases separated the two germline ends. CDR3: CASSLVGTEDYGYTF. The DNA for the CDR3 is TGTGCCAGCAGTTTAGTCGGGACGGAAGACTATGGCTACACCTTC.

As concerns this clonotype: One junction end disagrees with the germline gene, perhaps due to a read error. The J gene is TRBJ2-1, the V gene TRBV27, with TRBD2 matching 10 bases. Germline CDR1 is MNHEY and CDR2 is SMNVEV (reference sequence). The CDR3 covers 17 residues. The CDR3 nucleotides read TGTGCCAGCACCCTTGCCCGGACTAGCGGAAAATACAATGAGGAGTTCTTC. Translation: CASTLARTSGKYNEEFF.

To note about this clonotype: A read error may produce the germline difference seen at one junction end. The gene calls are TRBV10-2 and TRBJ2-7, with D possibly being TRBD2 (5 bases). Germline V gene data show CDR1 as WSHSY and CDR2 as SAAADI. The CDR3 loop spans 15 amino acids. CDR3 sequence reads: CASSDSRRAPYEQYF. As DNA, the CDR3 is TGCGCCAGCAGTGATTCTCGGCGGGCTCCCTACGAACAGTACTTC.

The chain is built from TRBV4-1 and TRBJ2-1, with a possible D match to TRBD2 (6 bases). Trimming stripped 3 bases from V and 4 bases from J, with 10 bases between. Germline CDR1 reads MGHRA; CDR2 reads YSYEKL. The CDR3 loop spans 14 amino acids. CDR3 amino acids: CASSHGAGYNEQFF. CDR3 sequence (DNA): TGCGCCAGCAGCCATGGGGCGGGATACAATGAGCAGTTCTTC.

This clonotype was detected only once. DNA for the CDR3: TGTGCCAGCAGTTCCCCTAGCGGTCTCACAGATACGCAGTATTTT. Encoded protein: CASSSPSGLTDTQYF. The chain combines TRBV28 with TRBJ2-3, with TRBD2 matching over 7 bases. V trimming: 4 bases; J trimming: 2 bases; junction bases outside the gene matches: 6. CDR1 and CDR2 (germline): MDHEN, SYDVKM. The CDR3 runs 15 residues.

As for this clonotype: A single base separates this from a much larger clone, so it may be a read error. CDR3 in amino acids: CSARAPPGGGTYNGQFF. CDR3 nucleotide sequence: TGCAGTGCTAGGGCGCCCCCAGGGGGTGGGACCTACAATGGGCAGTTCTTC. The V and J genes are TRBV20-1 and TRBJ2-1, with 7 nucleotides matching TRBD1. The germline CDR1 and CDR2 sequences are DFQATT and SNEGSKA (reference sequence). This CDR3 has 17 amino acids.